This TCR beta chain was sequenced during a study of brain T cells in children with intractable seizures. Points from the study as a whole: Absence of clones before surgery may stem from lower sequencing depth.

For this clone: Its specificity is unknown.

Surgery cases with the highest brain T cell transcript signatures were chosen for sequencing. At least one anti-epileptic drug was given before surgery. Sequencing was performed with immunoSEQ multiplex PCR; in TCRdb, only in-frame clones are kept and a portion is missing. Of 70,000 to 85,000 clones detected, about 90% appear once; the ten largest clones hold roughly 25%. The ends were cut back, 5 bases at V and 4 bases at J, with 8 bases in the middle. CDR3 length equals 13 residues. The sequencing here drew on peripheral blood, taken at surgery. V is TRBV12-3 or TRBV12-4 and J is TRBJ2-2; no definite D call. The sequence was collected from a girl aged 2 to 10 with Rasmussen encephalitis and intractable seizures. Written as DNA, the CDR3 is TGTGCCAGCAGTCTGTACGTCACCGGGGAGCTGTTTTTT. Protein sequence: CASSLYVTGELFF.